This paragraph covers one TCR beta chain sequence. Trimming took 5 bases from V and 6 from J, leaving 10 bases between them. The CDR3 has 12 amino acids. The source of the sample is a study of blood T cell repertoires in COVID-19. About the research overall: Samples of COVID-19 (acute and convalescent) were obtained from the United States, Italy and Spain. PBMCs, B-cell-depleted T cells, or T cells were the source of the cDNA or gDNA that made up the material.

In the original processing: Researchers report that nucleated cell counts were estimated from reference gene primer amplification. Clones were sequenced by immunoSEQ multiplex PCR, and TCRdb holds only the in-frame ones, with some missing. V and J calls and clone size are as listed in that table; D and trimming were resolved from the DNA. Of around 220,000 clones listed, roughly 80% were seen once; the top ten hold 10%. The chain uses TRBV12-3 or TRBV12-4 and TRBJ1-1; tentative D call: TRBD1 (6 bases). Material for sequencing was peripheral blood. The source is a woman of 80 years or more with acute or convalescent COVID-19. The CDR3 here is CASSEDRSEAFF. The CDR3 nucleotides read TGTGCCAGCAGTGAAGACAGGTCTGAAGCTTTCTTT.